The 9 T cell receptor beta chains below were found in one sample sequenced in a study of T cell responses to AZD1222 COVID-19 vaccine. Measured with immunoSEQ multiplex PCR; TCRdb has only the in-frame clones, and not every one. The sample shows 110,000 to 150,000 clones, about nine tenths of them seen only once. The input for sequencing was peripheral blood, taken 28 days after the second AZD1222 dose. The receptors derive from an adult who received the AZD1222 COVID-19 vaccine.

The V gene is TRBV7-2, the J gene TRBJ1-2, with D possibly matching TRBD1 (5 bases). V lost 4 bases and J lost 4, with 10 bases in between. The length of the CDR3 is 13 residues. The germline CDR1 and CDR2 sequences are SGHTA and FQGNSA. CDR3 loop: CASSSGLLYGYTF. In nucleotides, the CDR3 is TGTGCCAGCAGCTCGGGACTGCTCTATGGCTACACCTTC.

This rearrangement joins TRBV7-3 to TRBJ2-7; D tentatively reads TRBD1 or TRBD2 (7 bases each). This CDR3 is built from 16 residues. The germline V gene has CDR1 SGHTA and CDR2 FQGTGA. V lost 5 bases to trimming and J lost 5 bases, with 22 bases between them. CDR3 amino acids: CASSPDGSGTEHEQYF. For the CDR3, the DNA is TGTGCCAGCAGCCCAGACGGAAGCGGGACAGAGCACGAGCAGTACTTC.

The chain is built from TRBV19 and TRBJ1-4; TRBD1 might be the D (6 bases). The CDR3 extends over 15 amino acids. Trimming pared 4 bases from V and 4 bases from J, leaving 13 bases between. Looked up from germline, CDR1 is LNHDA and CDR2 is SQIVND (reference sequence). CDR3: CASSTETGDNEKLFF. CDR3 DNA sequence: TGTGCCAGTAGTACAGAGACAGGAGATAATGAAAAACTGTTTTTT.

The rearrangement joins TRBV10-1 to TRBJ2-3, with 10 bases matching TRBD2. The junction had 7 bases not matched to a gene; V was cut back by 5 bases and J by 2 bases. This CDR3 is 16 amino acids long. Germline CDR1 reads WNHNN; CDR2 reads SYGVQD (reference sequence). CDR3 residues: CASSSSAGGFTDTQYF. CDR3 DNA sequence: TGCGCCAGCAGTTCATCAGCGGGGGGGTTCACAGATACGCAGTATTTT.

The chain combines TRBV18 with TRBJ1-3, with 8 bases that match TRBD1. The CDR3 totals 14 residues. V shed 4 bases, J shed 4 bases, and the junction held 3 bases outside the gene matches. CDR1 is KGHSH and CDR2 is LQKENI in the germline V gene. CDR3 loop: CASSRDRKGNTIYF. The CDR3 nucleotides are TGTGCCAGCTCACGGGACAGGAAGGGAAACACCATATATTTT. Full variable domain (outside the CDR3, taken from reference TRBV18 and TRBJ1-3): NAGVMQNPRHLVRRRGQEARLRCSPMKGHSHVYWYRQLPEEGLKFMVYLQKENIIDESGMPKERFSAEFPKEGPSILRIQQVVRGDSAAYFCASSRDRKGNTIYFGEGSWLTVV.

The gene calls are TRBV4-1 and TRBJ2-1; D perhaps matches TRBD1 (5 bases). Trimming stripped 3 bases from V and 2 bases from J, with 17 bases between. The V gene's germline CDR1 is MGHRA and CDR2 YSYEKL. The CDR3 is 17 residues long. The CDR3 region is CASSHHNTRATYNEQFF. CDR3 coding DNA: TGCGCCAGCAGCCACCATAATACCAGGGCCACCTACAATGAGCAGTTCTTC.

This clone was recorded only once. This chain uses TRBV5-4 with TRBJ1-2; D is unclear. V was clipped by 4 bases and J by 9 bases, with 16 bases between them. The CDR3 length is 13 residues. Looked up from germline, CDR1 is SGHNT and CDR2 is YYREEE (reference sequence). The CDR3 here is CASSPGVGGSYTF. The CDR3, as DNA: TGTGCCAGCAGCCCCGGAGTTGGCGGGAGCTACACCTTC.

This chain joins TRBV4-1 and TRBJ2-2; maybe TRBD1 (7 bases). CDR1 is MGHRA and CDR2 is YSYEKL in the germline V gene. The length of the CDR3 is 16 residues. With 0 bases removed from V and 3 bases from J, the gap between germline ends came to 11 bases. The CDR3 sequence is CASSQEGRGDTGELFF. The DNA of the CDR3 is TGCGCCAGCAGCCAAGAGGGCAGGGGGGACACCGGGGAGCTGTTTTTT.

V usage is TRBV20-1 and J usage is TRBJ1-1; D unclear. The CDR3 contains 11 residues. CDR1 is DFQATT and CDR2 is SNEGSKA in the germline V gene (reference sequence). V lost 4 bases and J lost 3, with 6 bases in between. The CDR3 nucleotides are TGCAGTGCTACGCGGTACACTGAAGCTTTCTTT. Residues: CSATRYTEAFF.